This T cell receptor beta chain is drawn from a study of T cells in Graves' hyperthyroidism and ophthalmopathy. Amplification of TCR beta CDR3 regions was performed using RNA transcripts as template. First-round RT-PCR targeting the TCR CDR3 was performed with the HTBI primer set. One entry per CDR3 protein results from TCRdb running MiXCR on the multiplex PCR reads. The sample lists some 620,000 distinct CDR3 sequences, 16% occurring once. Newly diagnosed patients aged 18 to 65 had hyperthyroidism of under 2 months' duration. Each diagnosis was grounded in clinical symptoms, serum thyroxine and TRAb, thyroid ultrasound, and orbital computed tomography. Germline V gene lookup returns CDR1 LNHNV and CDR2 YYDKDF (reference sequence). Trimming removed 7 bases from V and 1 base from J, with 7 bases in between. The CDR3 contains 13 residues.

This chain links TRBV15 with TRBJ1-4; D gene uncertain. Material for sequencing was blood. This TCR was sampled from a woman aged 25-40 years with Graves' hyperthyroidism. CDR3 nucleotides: TGTGCCACCAAAGCACAAACTAATGAAAAACTGTTTTTT. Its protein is CATKAQTNEKLFF.